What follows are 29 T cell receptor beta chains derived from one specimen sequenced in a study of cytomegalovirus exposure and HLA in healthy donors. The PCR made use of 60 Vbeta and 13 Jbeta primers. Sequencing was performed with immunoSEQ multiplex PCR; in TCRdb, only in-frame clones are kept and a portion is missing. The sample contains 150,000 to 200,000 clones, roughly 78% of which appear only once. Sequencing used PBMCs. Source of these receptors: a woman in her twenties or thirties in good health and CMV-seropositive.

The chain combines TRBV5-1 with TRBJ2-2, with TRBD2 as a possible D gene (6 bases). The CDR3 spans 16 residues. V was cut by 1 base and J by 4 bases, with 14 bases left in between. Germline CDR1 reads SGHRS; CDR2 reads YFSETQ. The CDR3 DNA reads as TGCGCCAGCAGCTTGTCTCCCGGGGGTGTCACCGGGGAGCTGTTTTTT. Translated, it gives CASSLSPGGVTGELFF.

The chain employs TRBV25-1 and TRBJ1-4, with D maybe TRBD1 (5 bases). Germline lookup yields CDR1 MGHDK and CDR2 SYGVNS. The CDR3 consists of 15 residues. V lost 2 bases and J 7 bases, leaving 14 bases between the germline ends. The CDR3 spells CASSERGGVSEKLFF. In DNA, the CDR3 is TGTGCCAGCAGTGAACGGGGGGGAGTGAGTGAAAAACTGTTTTTT.

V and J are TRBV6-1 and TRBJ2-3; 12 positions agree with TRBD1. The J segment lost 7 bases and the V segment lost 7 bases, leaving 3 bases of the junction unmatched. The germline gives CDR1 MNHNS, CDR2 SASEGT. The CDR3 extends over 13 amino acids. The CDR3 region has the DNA TGTGCCAGCACGGGACAGGGGGCTCATACGCAGTATTTT. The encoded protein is CASTGQGAHTQYF.

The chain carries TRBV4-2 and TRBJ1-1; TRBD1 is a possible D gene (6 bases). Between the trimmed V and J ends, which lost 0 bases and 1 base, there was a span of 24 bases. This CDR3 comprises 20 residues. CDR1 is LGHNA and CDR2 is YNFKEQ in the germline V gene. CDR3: CASSQERTLQGRGANTEAFF. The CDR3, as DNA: TGTGCCAGCAGCCAAGAGCGGACCTTACAGGGCCGGGGGGCGAACACTGAAGCTTTCTTT.

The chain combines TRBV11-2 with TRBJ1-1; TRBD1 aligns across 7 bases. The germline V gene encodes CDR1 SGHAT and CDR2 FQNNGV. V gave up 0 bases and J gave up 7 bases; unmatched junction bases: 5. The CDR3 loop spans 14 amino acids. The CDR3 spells CASSLDRGFSEAFF. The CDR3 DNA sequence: TGTGCCAGCAGCTTAGACAGGGGGTTTAGTGAAGCTTTCTTT.

The CDR3 is CASSQMASGYNEQFF. In DNA form, the CDR3 reads TGCGCCAGCAGCCAAATGGCTAGCGGCTACAATGAGCAGTTCTTC. The chain employs TRBV4-1 and TRBJ2-1; 7 bases map to TRBD2. J was trimmed by 3 bases and V by 2 bases; bases with no gene match: 4. This CDR3 comprises 15 residues. CDR1 and CDR2 from the germline V gene are MGHRA and YSYEKL.

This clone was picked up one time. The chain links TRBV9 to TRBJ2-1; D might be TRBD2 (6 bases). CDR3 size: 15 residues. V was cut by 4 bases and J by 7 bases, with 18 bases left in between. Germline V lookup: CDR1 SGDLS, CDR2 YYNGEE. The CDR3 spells CASSLGLMSTNEQFF. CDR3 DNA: TGTGCCAGCAGCCTAGGACTAATGAGTACTAATGAGCAGTTCTTC.

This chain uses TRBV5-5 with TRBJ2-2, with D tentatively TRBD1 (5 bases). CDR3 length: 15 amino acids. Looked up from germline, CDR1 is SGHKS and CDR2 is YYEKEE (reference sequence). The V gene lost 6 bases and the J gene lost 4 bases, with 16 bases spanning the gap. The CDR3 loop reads CASTPTQGFTGELFF. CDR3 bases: TGTGCCAGCACTCCGACCCAGGGCTTCACCGGGGAGCTGTTTTTT.

The chain's CDR3 is CASSLVSRGGGPEAFF. CDR3 sequence (DNA): TGCGCCAGCAGCTTGGTGTCTCGAGGAGGAGGGCCTGAAGCTTTCTTT. V and J are TRBV5-1 and TRBJ1-1; D is unclear. This CDR3 is built from 16 residues. V was pared by 0 bases and J by 6 bases, with 18 bases between. Germline V CDR1 and CDR2: SGHRS, YFSETQ.

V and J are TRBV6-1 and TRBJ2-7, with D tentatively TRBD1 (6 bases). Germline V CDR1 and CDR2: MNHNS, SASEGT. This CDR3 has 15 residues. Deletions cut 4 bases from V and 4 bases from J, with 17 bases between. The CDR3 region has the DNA TGTGCCAGCAGTGTCATCTGGACAGATGTTTACGAGCAGTACTTC. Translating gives CASSVIWTDVYEQYF.

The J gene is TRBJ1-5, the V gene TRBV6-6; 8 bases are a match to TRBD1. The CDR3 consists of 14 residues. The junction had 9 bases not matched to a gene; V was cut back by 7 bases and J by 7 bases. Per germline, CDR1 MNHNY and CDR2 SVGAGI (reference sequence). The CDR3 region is CASNNQGAMQPQHF. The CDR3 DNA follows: TGTGCCAGCAATAACCAGGGGGCTATGCAGCCCCAGCATTTT.

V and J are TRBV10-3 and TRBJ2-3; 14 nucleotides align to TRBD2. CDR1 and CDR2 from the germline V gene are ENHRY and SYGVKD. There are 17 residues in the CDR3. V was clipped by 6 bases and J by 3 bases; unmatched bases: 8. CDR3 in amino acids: CAISTGTSGSGTDTQYF. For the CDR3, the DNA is TGTGCCATCAGCACCGGGACTAGCGGGAGCGGTACAGATACGCAGTATTTT.

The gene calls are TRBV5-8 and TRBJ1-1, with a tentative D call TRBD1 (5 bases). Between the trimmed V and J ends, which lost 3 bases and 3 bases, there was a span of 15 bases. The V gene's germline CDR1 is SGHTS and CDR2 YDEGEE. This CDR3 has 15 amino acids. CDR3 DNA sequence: TGTGCCAGCAGCTATCGGGACTGGGCGGACACTGAAGCTTTCTTT. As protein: CASSYRDWADTEAFF. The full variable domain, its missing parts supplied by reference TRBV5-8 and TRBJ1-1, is EAGVTQSPTHLIKTRGQQATLRCSPISGHTSVYWYQQALGLGLQFLLWYDEGEERNRGNFPPRFSGRQFPNYSSELNVNALELEDSALYLCASSYRDWADTEAFFGQGTRLTVV.

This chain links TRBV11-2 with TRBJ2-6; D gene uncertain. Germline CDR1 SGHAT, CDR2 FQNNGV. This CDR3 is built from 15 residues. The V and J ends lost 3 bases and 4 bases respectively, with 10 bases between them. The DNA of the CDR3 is TGTGCCAGCAGCTTCGGCGGTCCCGGGGCCAACGTCCTGACTTTC. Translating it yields CASSFGGPGANVLTF.

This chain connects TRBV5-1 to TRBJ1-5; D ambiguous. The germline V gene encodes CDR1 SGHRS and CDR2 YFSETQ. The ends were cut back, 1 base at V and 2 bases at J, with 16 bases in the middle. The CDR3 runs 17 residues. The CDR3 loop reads CASSLRPGGMGNQPQHF. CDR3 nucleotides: TGCGCCAGCAGCTTGCGCCCAGGCGGGATGGGCAATCAGCCCCAGCATTTT.

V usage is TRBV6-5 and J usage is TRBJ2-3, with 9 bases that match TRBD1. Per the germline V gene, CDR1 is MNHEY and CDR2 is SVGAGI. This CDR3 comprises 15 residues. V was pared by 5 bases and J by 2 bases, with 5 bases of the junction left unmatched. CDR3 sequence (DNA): TGTGCCAGCAGTCTGGGACAGGGATTCACAGATACGCAGTATTTT. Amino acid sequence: CASSLGQGFTDTQYF.

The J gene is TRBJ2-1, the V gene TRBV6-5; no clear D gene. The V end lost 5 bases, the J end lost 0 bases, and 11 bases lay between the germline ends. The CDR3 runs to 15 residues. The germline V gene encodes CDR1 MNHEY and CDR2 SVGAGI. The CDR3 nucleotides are TGTGCCAGCAGTGCCGTAGGAGACTCCTACAATGAGCAGTTCTTC. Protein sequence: CASSAVGDSYNEQFF.

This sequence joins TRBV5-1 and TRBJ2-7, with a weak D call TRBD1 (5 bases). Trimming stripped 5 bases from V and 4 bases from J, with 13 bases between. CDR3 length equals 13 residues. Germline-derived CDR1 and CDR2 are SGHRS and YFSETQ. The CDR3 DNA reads TGCGCCAGCAGGGAAGGGGATGGGTACGAGCAGTACTTC. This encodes CASREGDGYEQYF.

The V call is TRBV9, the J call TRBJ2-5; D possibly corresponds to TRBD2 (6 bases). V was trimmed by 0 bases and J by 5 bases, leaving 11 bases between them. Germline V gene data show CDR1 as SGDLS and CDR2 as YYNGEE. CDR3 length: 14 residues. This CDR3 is CASSVGLGGETQYF. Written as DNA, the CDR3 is TGTGCCAGCAGCGTAGGGTTAGGAGGGGAGACCCAGTACTTC.

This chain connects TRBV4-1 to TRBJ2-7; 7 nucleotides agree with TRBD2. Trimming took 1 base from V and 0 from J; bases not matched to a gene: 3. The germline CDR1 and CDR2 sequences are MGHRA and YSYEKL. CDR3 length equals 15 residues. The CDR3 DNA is TGCGCCAGCAGCCAAGCTAGCGGAAGCTCCTACGAGCAGTACTTC. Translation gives CASSQASGSSYEQYF.

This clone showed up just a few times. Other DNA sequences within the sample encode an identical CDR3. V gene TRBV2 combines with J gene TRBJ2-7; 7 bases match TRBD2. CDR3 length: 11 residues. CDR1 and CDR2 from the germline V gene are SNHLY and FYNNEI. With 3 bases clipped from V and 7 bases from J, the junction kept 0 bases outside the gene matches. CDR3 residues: CASSERGEQYF. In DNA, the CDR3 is TGTGCCAGCAGTGAGCGGGGGGAGCAGTACTTC.

The CDR3 loop is CASSPGTWAYEQYF. DNA for the CDR3: TGCGCCAGCAGCCCCGGGACTTGGGCCTACGAGCAGTACTTC. This sequence joins TRBV5-1 and TRBJ2-7, with D possibly being TRBD2 (6 bases). CDR3 size: 14 residues. Germline V gene sequence: CDR1 SGHRS, CDR2 YFSETQ. The V end lost 4 bases, the J end lost 2 bases, and 13 bases lay between the germline ends.

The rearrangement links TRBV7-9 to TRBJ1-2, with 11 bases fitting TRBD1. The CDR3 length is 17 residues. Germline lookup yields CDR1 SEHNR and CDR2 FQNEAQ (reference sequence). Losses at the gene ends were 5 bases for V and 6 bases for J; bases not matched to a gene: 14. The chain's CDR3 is CASSPNLDGTGGNGYTF. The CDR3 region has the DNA TGTGCCAGCAGCCCAAACTTGGACGGGACAGGGGGTAATGGCTACACCTTC. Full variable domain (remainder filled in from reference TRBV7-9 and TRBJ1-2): DTGVSQNPRHKITKRGQNVTFRCDPISEHNRLYWYRQTLGQGPEFLTYFQNEAQLEKSRLLSDRFSAERPKGSFSTLEIQRTEQGDSAMYLCASSPNLDGTGGNGYTFGSGTRLTVV.

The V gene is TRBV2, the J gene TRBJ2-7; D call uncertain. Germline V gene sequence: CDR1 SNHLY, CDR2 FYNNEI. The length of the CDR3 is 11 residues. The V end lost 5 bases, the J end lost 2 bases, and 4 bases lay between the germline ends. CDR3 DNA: TGTGCCAGCAGTTACACCTACGAGCAGTACTTC. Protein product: CASSYTYEQYF.

The CDR3 here is CASRAGDSYEQYF. CDR3 nucleotide sequence: TGTGCCAGCAGGGCAGGGGATTCCTACGAGCAGTACTTC. The chain couples TRBV5-4 to TRBJ2-7; D is perhaps TRBD1 (6 bases). V gave up 5 bases and J gave up 1 base, with 10 bases separating them. The CDR3 contains 13 residues. Germline V gene data show CDR1 as SGHNT and CDR2 as YYREEE (reference sequence).

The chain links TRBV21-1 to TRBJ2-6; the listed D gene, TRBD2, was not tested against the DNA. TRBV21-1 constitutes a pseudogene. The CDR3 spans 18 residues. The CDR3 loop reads CASSKVGTLNSGANVLTF. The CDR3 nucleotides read TGTGCCAGCAGCAAAGTTGGGACTCTCAACTCTGGGGCCAACGTCCTGACTTTC.

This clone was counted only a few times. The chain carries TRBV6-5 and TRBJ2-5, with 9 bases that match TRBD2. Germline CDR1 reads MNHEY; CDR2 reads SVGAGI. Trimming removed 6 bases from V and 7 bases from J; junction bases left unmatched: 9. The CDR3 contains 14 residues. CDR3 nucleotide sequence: TGTGCCAGCAGGACGACTAGCGGTAGGCGGACCCAGTACTTC. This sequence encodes CASRTTSGRRTQYF.

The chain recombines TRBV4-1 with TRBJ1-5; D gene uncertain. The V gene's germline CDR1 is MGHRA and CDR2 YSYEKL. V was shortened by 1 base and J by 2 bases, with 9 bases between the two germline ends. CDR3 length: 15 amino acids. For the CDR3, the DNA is TGCGCCAGCAGCCAAGGCGCTTTTCGCAATCAGCCCCAGCATTTT. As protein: CASSQGAFRNQPQHF.

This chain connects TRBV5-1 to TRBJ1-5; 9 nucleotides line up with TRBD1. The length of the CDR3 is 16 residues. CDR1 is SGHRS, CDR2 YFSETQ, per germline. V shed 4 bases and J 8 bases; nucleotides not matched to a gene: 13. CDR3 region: CASSAGTGLFPEPQHF. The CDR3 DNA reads TGCGCCAGCAGCGCTGGGACAGGGTTGTTTCCCGAGCCCCAGCATTTT.